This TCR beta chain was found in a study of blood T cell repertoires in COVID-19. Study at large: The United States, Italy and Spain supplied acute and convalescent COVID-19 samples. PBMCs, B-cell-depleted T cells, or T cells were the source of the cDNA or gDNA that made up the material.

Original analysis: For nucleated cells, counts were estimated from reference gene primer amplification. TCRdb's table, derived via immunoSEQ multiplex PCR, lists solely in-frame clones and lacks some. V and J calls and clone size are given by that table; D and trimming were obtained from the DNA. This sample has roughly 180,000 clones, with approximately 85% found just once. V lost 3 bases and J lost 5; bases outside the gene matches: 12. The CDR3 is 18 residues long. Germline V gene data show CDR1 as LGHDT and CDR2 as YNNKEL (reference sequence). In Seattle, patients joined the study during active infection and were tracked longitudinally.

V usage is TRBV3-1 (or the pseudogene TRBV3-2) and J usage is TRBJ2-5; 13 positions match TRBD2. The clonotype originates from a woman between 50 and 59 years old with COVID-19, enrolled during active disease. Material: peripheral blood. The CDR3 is CASSQILAGGPDGETQYF. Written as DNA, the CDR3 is TGTGCCAGCAGCCAGATACTAGCGGGGGGGCCGGACGGCGAGACCCAGTACTTC.